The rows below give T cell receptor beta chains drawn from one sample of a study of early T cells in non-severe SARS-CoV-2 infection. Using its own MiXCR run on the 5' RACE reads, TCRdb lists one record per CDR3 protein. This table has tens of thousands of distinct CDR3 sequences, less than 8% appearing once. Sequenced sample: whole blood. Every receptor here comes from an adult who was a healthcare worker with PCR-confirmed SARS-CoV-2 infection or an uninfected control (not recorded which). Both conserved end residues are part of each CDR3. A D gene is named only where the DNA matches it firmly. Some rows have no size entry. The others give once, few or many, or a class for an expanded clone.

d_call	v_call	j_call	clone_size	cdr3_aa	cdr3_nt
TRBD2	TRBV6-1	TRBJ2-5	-	CASSEVLAGSQETQYF	TGTGCCAGCAGTGAAGTTCTAGCGGGCTCCCAAGAGACCCAGTACTTC
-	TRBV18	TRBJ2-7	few	CASSPPTRDEQYF	TGTGCCAGCTCACCACCGACCCGGGACGAGCAGTACTTC
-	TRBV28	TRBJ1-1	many	CATTLGTKRGAFF	TGTGCCACCACATTAGGGACAAAAAGAGGAGCTTTCTTT
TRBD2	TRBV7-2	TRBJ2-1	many	CASTRPGTSGQGEQFF	TGTGCCAGCACCAGACCCGGGACTAGCGGTCAAGGTGAGCAGTTCTTC
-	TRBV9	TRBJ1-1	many	CASSVLMNTEAFF	TGTGCCAGCAGCGTACTAATGAACACTGAAGCTTTCTTT
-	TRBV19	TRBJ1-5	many	CASSIMGGNQPQHF	TGTGCCAGTAGTATAATGGGGGGCAATCAGCCCCAGCATTTT
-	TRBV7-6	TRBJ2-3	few	CASSLAGGWGDTQYF	TGTGCCAGCAGCTTAGCTGGAGGGTGGGGAGATACGCAGTATTTT
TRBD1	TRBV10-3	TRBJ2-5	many	CAISGSTSGQQETQYF	TGTGCCATCAGTGGGTCCACCTCGGGACAGCAAGAGACCCAGTACTTC
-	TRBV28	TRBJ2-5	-	CASSLSVTQYF	TGTGCCAGCAGTTTAAGTGTGACCCAGTACTTC
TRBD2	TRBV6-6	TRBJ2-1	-	CASSYPTAGGPSYNEQFF	TGTGCCAGCAGTTACCCCACCGCGGGAGGGCCTTCCTACAATGAGCAGTTCTTC
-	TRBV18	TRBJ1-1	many	CASSPLGGGALNTEAFF	TGTGCCAGCTCACCACTCGGGGGAGGGGCCTTGAACACTGAAGCTTTCTTT
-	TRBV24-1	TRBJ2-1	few	CATSDLTNEQFF	TGTGCCACCAGTGATTTGACCAATGAGCAGTTCTTC
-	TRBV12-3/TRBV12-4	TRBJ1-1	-	CASSLMENTEAFF	TGTGCCAGCAGTTTAATGGAGAACACTGAAGCTTTCTTT
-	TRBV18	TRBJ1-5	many	CASSPGALYSNQPQHF	TGTGCCAGCTCACCAGGGGCCCTTTATAGCAATCAGCCCCAGCATTTT
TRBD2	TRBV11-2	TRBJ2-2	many	CASSPSSLAGVTGELFF	TGTGCCAGCAGCCCCTCCTCACTAGCGGGAGTCACCGGGGAGCTGTTTTTT
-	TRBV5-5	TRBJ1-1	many	CASSLVRGGPNTEAFF	TGTGCCAGCAGCTTGGTTCGGGGCGGCCCGAACACTGAAGCTTTCTTT
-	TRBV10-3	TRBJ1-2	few	CAISDVGQSYGYTF	TGTGCCATCAGTGATGTAGGACAGTCCTATGGCTACACCTTC
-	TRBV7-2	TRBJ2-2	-	CASSMGVGTGELFF	TGTGCCAGCAGCATGGGCGTCGGCACCGGGGAGCTGTTTTTT
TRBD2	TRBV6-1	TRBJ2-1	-	CASSDRTSLSSYNEQFF	TGTGCCAGCAGTGACCGGACTAGCCTGAGCTCCTACAATGAGCAGTTCTTC
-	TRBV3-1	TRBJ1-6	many	CASSQVTGYSPLHF	TGTGCCAGCAGCCAAGTAACAGGTTACTCACCCCTCCACTTT
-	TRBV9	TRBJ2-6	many	CASSVEPKTTGANVLTF	TGTGCCAGCAGCGTAGAGCCTAAGACTACTGGGGCCAACGTCCTGACTTTC
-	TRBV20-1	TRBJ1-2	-	CSARDRPGYTF	TGCAGTGCTAGAGACAGACCTGGCTACACCTTC
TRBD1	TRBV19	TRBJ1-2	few	CASSSTGQGRDGYTF	TGTGCCAGTAGTTCCACCGGACAGGGGAGAGATGGCTACACCTTC
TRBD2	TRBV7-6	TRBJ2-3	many	CASSSRLAGGNSSHTDTQYF	TGTGCCAGCAGCTCGAGACTAGCGGGGGGCAATAGCTCTCACACAGATACGCAGTATTTT
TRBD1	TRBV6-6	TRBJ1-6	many	CASSGGPRQGASYNSPLHF	TGTGCCAGCAGCGGGGGCCCTAGACAGGGGGCCTCATATAATTCACCCCTCCACTTT
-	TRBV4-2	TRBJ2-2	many	CASSQDPLGDINTGELFF	TGTGCCAGCAGCCAAGACCCCCTCGGAGACATAAACACCGGGGAGCTGTTTTTT
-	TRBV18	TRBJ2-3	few	CASSPLGEAADTQYF	TGTGCCAGCTCACCACTTGGGGAAGCGGCAGATACGCAGTATTTT
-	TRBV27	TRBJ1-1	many	CASIARESRVAFF	TGTGCCAGCATCGCCAGGGAGTCGAGGGTGGCTTTCTTT
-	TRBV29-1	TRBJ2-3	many	CSVEGHTDTQYF	TGCAGCGTTGAGGGCCACACAGATACGCAGTATTTT
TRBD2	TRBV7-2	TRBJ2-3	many	CASSLDSGRPHTDTQYF	TGTGCCAGCAGCTTAGATAGCGGGAGGCCCCACACAGATACGCAGTATTTT
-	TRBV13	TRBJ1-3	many	CASTSRRGDTIYF	TGTGCCAGCACCTCCCGGCGCGGTGACACCATATATTTT
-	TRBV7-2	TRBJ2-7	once	CASSLRGNEQYF	TGTGCCAGCAGCTTGCGAGGAAACGAGCAGTACTTC
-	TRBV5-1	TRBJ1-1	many	CASSQGRGSVTEAFF	TGCGCCAGCAGCCAGGGGCGGGGAAGTGTCACTGAAGCTTTCTTT
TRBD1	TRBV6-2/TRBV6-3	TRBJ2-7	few	CASSYRTGAYEQYF	TGTGCCAGCAGTTATAGGACAGGGGCCTACGAGCAGTACTTC
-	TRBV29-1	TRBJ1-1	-	CSVGRGREAFF	TGCAGCGTTGGGAGAGGAAGGGAAGCTTTCTTT
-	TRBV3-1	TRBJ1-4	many	CASSQETGKLFF	TGTGCCAGCAGCCAAGAAACAGGAAAACTGTTTTTT
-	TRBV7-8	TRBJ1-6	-	CASSLREDSYSPLHF	TGTGCCAGCAGCTTACGGGAGGACAGTTATTCACCCCTCCACTTT
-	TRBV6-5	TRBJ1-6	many	CASSSNSPLHF	TGTGCCAGCAGTAGTAATTCACCCCTCCACTTT
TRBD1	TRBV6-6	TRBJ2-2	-	CASSYGTENTGELFF	TGTGCCAGCAGTTACGGGACAGAGAACACCGGGGAGCTGTTTTTT
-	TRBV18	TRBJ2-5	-	CASSPSFQETQYF	TGTGCCAGCTCACCATCCTTCCAAGAGACCCAGTACTTC
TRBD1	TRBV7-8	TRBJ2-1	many	CASSSPPDREQFF	TGTGCCAGCAGCTCACCCCCGGACAGGGAGCAGTTCTTC
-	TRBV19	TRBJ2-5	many	CASSSHLKGQQETQYF	TGTGCCAGTAGTTCTCATCTAAAAGGACAGCAAGAGACCCAGTACTTC
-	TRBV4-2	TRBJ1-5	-	CASSQVPGQPQHF	TGTGCCAGCAGCCAAGTGCCAGGTCAGCCCCAGCATTTT
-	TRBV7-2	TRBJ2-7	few	CASSSTIYEQYF	TGTGCCAGCAGCTCCACGATCTACGAGCAGTACTTC
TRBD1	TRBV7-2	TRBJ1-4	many	CASSSDRGRHEKLFF	TGTGCCAGCAGCTCGGACAGGGGGCGCCATGAAAAACTGTTTTTT
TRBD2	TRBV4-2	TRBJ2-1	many	CASSQTSGEYNEQFF	TGTGCCAGCAGCCAGACTAGCGGGGAGTACAATGAGCAGTTCTTC
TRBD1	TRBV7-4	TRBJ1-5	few	CASSRDPQGASNQPQHF	TGTGCCAGCAGCAGGGACCCACAGGGGGCAAGCAATCAGCCCCAGCATTTT
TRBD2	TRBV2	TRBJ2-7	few	CASRGLAVPYEQYF	TGTGCCAGCAGAGGACTAGCGGTTCCGTACGAGCAGTACTTC
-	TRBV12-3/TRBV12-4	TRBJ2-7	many	CASSFAVHEQYF	TGTGCCAGCAGTTTTGCCGTCCACGAGCAGTACTTC
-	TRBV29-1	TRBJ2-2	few	CSVRFTLMNTGELFF	TGCAGCGTTAGGTTTACGCTTATGAACACCGGGGAGCTGTTTTTT
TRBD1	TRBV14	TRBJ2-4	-	CASSQQQGAQYF	TGTGCCAGCAGCCAACAACAGGGGGCCCAGTACTTC
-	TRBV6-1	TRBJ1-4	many	CASSEVGNKGYEKLFF	TGTGCCAGCAGTGAAGTGGGGAACAAGGGCTATGAAAAACTGTTTTTT
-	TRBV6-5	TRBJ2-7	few	CASREEISYEQYF	TGTGCCAGCAGGGAGGAAATCTCCTACGAGCAGTACTTC
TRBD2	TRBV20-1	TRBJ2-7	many	CSLRTSGYEQYF	TGCAGCCTCCGAACTAGCGGTTACGAGCAGTACTTC
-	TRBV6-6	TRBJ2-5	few	CASRDSIQETQYF	TGTGCCAGCAGAGACAGTATCCAAGAGACCCAGTACTTC
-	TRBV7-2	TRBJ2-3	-	CASSPGVGHSTDTQYF	TGTGCCAGCAGCCCCGGGGTGGGCCACAGCACAGATACGCAGTATTTT